The 17 T cell receptor beta chains given below trace back to one sample, sequenced in a study of cytomegalovirus exposure and HLA in healthy donors. Assay: immunoSEQ multiplex PCR; the TCRdb copy retains only in-frame clones and omits some. The sample consists of 160,000 or so clones, 70% to 90% of them appearing once. Sequencing used PBMCs. All receptors come from a man aged 18 to 29 in good health and CMV-seronegative.

In its sample, this clone was seen a few times. This chain connects TRBV7-8 to TRBJ2-5; TRBD2 aligns across 7 bases. Looked up from germline, CDR1 is SGHVS and CDR2 is FQNEAQ. J was trimmed by 5 bases and V by 7 bases; bases with no gene match: 16. The CDR3 has 16 amino acids. The DNA for the CDR3 is TGTGCCAGCACCCCGCTGATGCGGGAGCGTCGGGAGACCCAGTACTTC. Its protein is CASTPLMRERRETQYF.

This chain uses TRBV7-8 with TRBJ2-2; D perhaps matches TRBD2 (6 bases). Germline-derived CDR1 and CDR2 are SGHVS and FQNEAQ. Trimming shortened V by 5 bases and J by 12 bases, and 19 bases separated the two germline ends. This CDR3 is built from 14 residues. The CDR3 protein is CASSGWQGGMKLFF. CDR3 sequence (DNA): TGTGCCAGCAGCGGCTGGCAGGGCGGGATGAAGCTGTTTTTT.

The gene calls are TRBV7-2 and TRBJ2-1; the match to TRBD2 covers 11 bases. CDR1 is SGHTA and CDR2 is FQGNSA in the germline V gene. V trimming: 1 base; J trimming: 2 bases; junction bases outside the gene matches: 7. The CDR3 covers 18 residues. CDR3 region: CASSLGASGRRAYNEQFF. The CDR3 DNA reads as TGTGCCAGCAGCTTAGGGGCTAGCGGGAGGAGGGCCTACAATGAGCAGTTCTTC.

V usage is TRBV11-2 and J usage is TRBJ2-7, with D perhaps matching TRBD2 (5 bases). Trimming took 5 bases from V and 5 from J, leaving 10 bases between them. The CDR3 totals 12 residues. Germline V gene sequence: CDR1 SGHAT, CDR2 FQNNGV. CDR3 nucleotide sequence: TGTGCCAGCAGCCTCTTAGCGAACGAGCAGTACTTC. As protein: CASSLLANEQYF. Looking up the rest from reference TRBV11-2 and TRBJ2-7 gives the full variable domain: EAGVAQSPRYKIIEKRQSVAFWCNPISGHATLYWYQQILGQGPKLLIQFQNNGVVDDSQLPKDRFSAERLKGVDSTLKIQPAKLEDSAVYLCASSLLANEQYFGPGTRLTVT.

J is TRBJ1-2 and V is TRBV7-9; no firm D call. V was pared by 1 base and J by 5 bases, with 5 bases between. Germline-derived CDR1 and CDR2 are SEHNR and FQNEAQ (reference sequence). This CDR3 has 12 amino acids. The CDR3 DNA sequence: TGTGCCAGCAGCTTAGAGCGATATGGCTACACCTTC. Translating gives CASSLERYGYTF.

The chain uses TRBV6-6 and TRBJ1-5; a possible D gene is TRBD1 (5 bases). Germline V gene lookup returns CDR1 MNHNY and CDR2 SVGAGI (reference sequence). V shed 2 bases and J shed 11 bases, with 13 bases lying between them. The CDR3 totals 13 residues. This CDR3 is CASSYGPGGSQHF. CDR3 DNA sequence: TGTGCCAGCAGTTACGGGCCGGGGGGGTCCCAGCATTTT.

J is TRBJ2-1 and V is TRBV9, with D tentatively TRBD2 (5 bases). V lost 0 bases and J lost 7, with 8 bases in between. The CDR3 runs 13 residues. CDR1 is SGDLS and CDR2 is YYNGEE in the germline V gene. DNA of the CDR3: TGTGCCAGCAGCGTAGGACTACGTAATGAGCAGTTCTTC. Encoded protein: CASSVGLRNEQFF.

The chain combines TRBV29-1 with TRBJ1-4; 7 bases align to TRBD1. The germline V gene has CDR1 SQVTM and CDR2 ANQGSEA. The CDR3 is 14 amino acids. J lost 7 bases, V lost 4 bases, and 9 bases had no gene match. The CDR3 DNA follows: TGCAGCGTTGGTCCAGGGGGAGGTATTGAAAAACTGTTTTTT. As protein: CSVGPGGGIEKLFF.

CDR3 DNA sequence: TGTGCCAGCAGTGAACTGGGGCTCTTTAGCAATCAGCCCCAGCATTTT. The encoded protein is CASSELGLFSNQPQHF. The chain joins TRBV6-1 to TRBJ1-5, with TRBD1 as a possible D gene (5 bases). This CDR3 has 16 residues. Between the trimmed V and J ends, which lost 2 bases and 0 bases, there was a span of 11 bases. The germline V gene encodes CDR1 MNHNS and CDR2 SASEGT.

Comments on this clone: The same CDR3 can be traced to other DNA sequences in this sample. This sequence joins TRBV6-5 and TRBJ2-6; D call uncertain. Trimming cost V 0 bases and J 0 bases, with 3 bases left between them. This CDR3 has 15 residues. The germline gives CDR1 MNHEY, CDR2 SVGAGI. CDR3 nucleotide sequence: TGTGCCAGCAGTTACTCCGGCTCTGGGGCCAACGTCCTGACTTTC. The encoded protein is CASSYSGSGANVLTF.

Comments on this clone: This CDR3 is also generated by other DNA sequences in the sample. This chain uses TRBV5-6 with TRBJ1-2; maybe TRBD1 (6 bases). The ends were cut back, 0 bases at V and 0 bases at J, with 12 bases in the middle. The CDR3 has 16 amino acids. From germline, CDR1 is SGHDT and CDR2 YYEEEE. The CDR3 here is CASSLEGDRSNYGYTF. As DNA, the CDR3 is TGTGCCAGCAGCTTGGAGGGAGACAGGTCTAACTATGGCTACACCTTC.

The chain couples TRBV20-1 to TRBJ1-4; D gene ambiguous. Germline V CDR1 and CDR2: DFQATT, SNEGSKA (reference sequence). Trimming took 3 bases from V and 9 from J, leaving 5 bases between them. This CDR3 is built from 10 residues. In DNA, the CDR3 is TGCAGTGCTAGGGCACAAAAACTGTTTTTT. This sequence encodes CSARAQKLFF.

The gene calls are TRBV4-2 and TRBJ2-7, with 12 nucleotides matching TRBD1. The length of the CDR3 is 14 residues. Germline CDR1 is LGHNA and CDR2 is YNFKEQ. Unmatched junction bases numbered 3, after V lost 2 bases and J lost 7 bases. The CDR3 sequence: CASSQWDRGHEQYF. The CDR3 DNA follows: TGTGCCAGCAGCCAATGGGACAGGGGGCATGAGCAGTACTTC.

V usage is TRBV7-9 and J usage is TRBJ1-6; 10 positions match TRBD1. The CDR3 has 15 residues. With 0 bases clipped from V and 10 bases from J, the junction kept 3 bases outside the gene matches. Germline V gene lookup returns CDR1 SEHNR and CDR2 FQNEAQ (reference sequence). CDR3 amino acids: CASSLAGTGVSPLHF. DNA for the CDR3: TGTGCCAGCAGCTTAGCCGGGACAGGGGTGTCACCCCTCCACTTT.

The rearrangement uses TRBV2 and TRBJ1-1; D gene unclear. CDR3 length: 12 amino acids. Germline V gene data show CDR1 as SNHLY and CDR2 as FYNNEI. V was shortened by 5 bases and J by 8 bases, with 12 bases between the two germline ends. CDR3 nucleotides: TGTGCCAGCAGTCCGACACTGACCGAAGCTTTCTTT. Translated, it gives CASSPTLTEAFF. The full variable domain, its missing parts supplied by reference TRBV2 and TRBJ1-1, is EPEVTQTPSHQVTQMGQEVILRCVPISNHLYFYWYRQILGQKVEFLVSFYNNEISEKSEIFDDQFSVERPDGSNFTLKIRSTKLEDSAMYFCASSPTLTEAFFGQGTRLTVV.

This rearrangement joins TRBV2 to TRBJ1-2, with D maybe TRBD1 (5 bases). Trimming pared 10 bases from V and 4 bases from J, leaving 13 bases between. CDR1 is SNHLY, CDR2 FYNNEI, per germline. This CDR3 is built from 12 residues. Here the CDR3 DNA reads TGTGCCACCGAGACAGTTGGCTATGGCTACACCTTC. Its translation: CATETVGYGYTF.

The chain employs TRBV6-1 and TRBJ2-7; 7 bases map to TRBD1. Losses at the gene ends were 1 base for V and 4 bases for J; bases not matched to a gene: 7. The CDR3 totals 15 residues. The germline V gene has CDR1 MNHNS and CDR2 SASEGT. The CDR3 DNA follows: TGTGCCAGCAGTGAAGATCGGACAGGACCTTACGAGCAGTACGTC. Amino acid sequence: CASSEDRTGPYEQYV.